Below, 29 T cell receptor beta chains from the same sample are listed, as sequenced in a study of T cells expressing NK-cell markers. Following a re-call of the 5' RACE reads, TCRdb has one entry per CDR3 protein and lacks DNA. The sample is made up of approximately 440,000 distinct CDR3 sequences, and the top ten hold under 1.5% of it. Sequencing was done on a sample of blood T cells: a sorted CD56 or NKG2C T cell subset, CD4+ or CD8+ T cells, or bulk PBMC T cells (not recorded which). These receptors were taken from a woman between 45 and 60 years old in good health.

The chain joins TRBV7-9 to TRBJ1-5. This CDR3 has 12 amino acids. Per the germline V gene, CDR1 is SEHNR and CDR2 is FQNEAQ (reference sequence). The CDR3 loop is CASSLNRGPQHF.

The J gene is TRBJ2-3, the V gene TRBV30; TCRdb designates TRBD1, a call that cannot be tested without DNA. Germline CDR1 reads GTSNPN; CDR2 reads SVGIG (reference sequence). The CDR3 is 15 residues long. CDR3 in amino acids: CAWSPGTLSTDTQYF.

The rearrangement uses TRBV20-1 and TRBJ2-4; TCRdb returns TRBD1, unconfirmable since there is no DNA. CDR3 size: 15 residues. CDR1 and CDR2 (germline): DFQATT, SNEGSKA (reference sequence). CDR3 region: CSAWDRDTSKNIQYF.

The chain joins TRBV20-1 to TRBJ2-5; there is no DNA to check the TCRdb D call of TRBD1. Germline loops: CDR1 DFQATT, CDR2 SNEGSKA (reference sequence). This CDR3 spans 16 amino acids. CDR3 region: CSASLPGQLGQETQYF.

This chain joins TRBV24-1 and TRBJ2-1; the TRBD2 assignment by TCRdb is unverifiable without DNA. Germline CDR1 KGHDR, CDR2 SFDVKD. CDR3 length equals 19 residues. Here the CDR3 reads CATSDLASSGSVTYNEQFF.

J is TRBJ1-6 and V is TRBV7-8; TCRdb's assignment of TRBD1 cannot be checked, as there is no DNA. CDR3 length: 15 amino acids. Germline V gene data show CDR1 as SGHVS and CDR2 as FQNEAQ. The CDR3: CASSRGQGTGSPLHF.

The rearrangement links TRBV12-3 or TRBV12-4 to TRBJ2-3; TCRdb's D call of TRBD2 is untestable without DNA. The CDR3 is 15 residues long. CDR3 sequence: CASSFESLPTDTQYF.

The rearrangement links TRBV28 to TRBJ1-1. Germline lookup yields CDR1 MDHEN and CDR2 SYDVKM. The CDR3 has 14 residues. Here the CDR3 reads CASSLPPGLFEAFF.

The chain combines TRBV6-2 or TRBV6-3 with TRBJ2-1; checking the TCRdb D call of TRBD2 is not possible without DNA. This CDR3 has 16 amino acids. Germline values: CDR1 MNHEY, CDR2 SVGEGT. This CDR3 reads CASSYPLAGVRNEQFF.

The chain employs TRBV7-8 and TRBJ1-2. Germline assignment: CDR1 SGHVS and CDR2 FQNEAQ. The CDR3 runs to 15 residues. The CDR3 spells CASSLATGANYGYTF.

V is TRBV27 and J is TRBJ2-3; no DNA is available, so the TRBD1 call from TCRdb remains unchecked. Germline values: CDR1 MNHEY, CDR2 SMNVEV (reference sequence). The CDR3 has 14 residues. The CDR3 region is CASSDRGLTDTQYF.

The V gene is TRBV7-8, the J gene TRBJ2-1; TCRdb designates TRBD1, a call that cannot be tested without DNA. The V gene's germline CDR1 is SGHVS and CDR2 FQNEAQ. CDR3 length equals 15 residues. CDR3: CASSARLGTYNEQFF.

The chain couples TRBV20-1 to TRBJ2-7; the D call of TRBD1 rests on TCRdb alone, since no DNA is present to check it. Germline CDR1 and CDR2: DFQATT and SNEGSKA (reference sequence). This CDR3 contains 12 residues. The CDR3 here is CSARQGADEQYF.

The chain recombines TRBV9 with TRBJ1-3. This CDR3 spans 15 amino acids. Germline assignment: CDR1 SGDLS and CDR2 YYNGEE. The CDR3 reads CASSVTSGSGNTIYF.

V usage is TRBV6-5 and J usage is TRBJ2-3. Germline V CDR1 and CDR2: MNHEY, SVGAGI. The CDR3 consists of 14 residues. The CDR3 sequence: CASSYSNVERTQYF.

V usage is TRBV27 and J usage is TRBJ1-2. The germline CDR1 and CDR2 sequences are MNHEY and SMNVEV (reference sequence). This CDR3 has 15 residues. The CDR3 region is CASRSHTGASYGYTF.

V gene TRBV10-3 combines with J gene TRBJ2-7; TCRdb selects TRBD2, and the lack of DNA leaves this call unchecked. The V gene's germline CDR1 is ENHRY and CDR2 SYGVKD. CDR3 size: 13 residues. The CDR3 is CAIRESGSHEQYF.

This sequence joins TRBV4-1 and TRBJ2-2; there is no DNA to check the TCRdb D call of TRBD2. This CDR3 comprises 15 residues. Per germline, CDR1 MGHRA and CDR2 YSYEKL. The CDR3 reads CASRLTGTKVGELFF.

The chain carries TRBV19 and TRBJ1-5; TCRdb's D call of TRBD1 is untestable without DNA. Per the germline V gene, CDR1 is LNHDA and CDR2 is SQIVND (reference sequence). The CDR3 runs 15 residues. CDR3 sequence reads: CASRTGGYSNQPQHF.

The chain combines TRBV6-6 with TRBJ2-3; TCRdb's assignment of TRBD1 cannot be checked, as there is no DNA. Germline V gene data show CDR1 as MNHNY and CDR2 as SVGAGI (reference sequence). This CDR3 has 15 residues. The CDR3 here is CASSKQGARTDTQYF.

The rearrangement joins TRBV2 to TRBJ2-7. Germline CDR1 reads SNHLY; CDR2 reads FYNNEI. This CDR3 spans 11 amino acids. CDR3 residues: CASSALDEQYF.

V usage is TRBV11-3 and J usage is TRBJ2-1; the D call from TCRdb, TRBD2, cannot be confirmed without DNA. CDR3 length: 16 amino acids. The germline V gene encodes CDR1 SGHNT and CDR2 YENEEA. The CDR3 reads CASSLGLLAGENEQFF.

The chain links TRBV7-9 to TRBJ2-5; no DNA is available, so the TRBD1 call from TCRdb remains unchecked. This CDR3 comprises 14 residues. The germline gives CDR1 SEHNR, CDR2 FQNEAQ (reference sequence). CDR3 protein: CASSEGHLVGTQYF.

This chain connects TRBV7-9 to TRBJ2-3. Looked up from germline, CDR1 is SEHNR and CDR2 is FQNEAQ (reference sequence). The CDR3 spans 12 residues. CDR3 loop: CASSLKGSTQYF. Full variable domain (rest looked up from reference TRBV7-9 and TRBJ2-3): DTGVSQNPRHKITKRGQNVTFRCDPISEHNRLYWYRQTLGQGPEFLTYFQNEAQLEKSRLLSDRFSAERPKGSFSTLEIQRTEQGDSAMYLCASSLKGSTQYFGPGTRLTVL.

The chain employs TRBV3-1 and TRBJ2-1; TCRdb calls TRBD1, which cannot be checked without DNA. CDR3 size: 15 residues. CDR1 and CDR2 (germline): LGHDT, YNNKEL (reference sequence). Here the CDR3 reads CASSQEGSGGNEQFF.

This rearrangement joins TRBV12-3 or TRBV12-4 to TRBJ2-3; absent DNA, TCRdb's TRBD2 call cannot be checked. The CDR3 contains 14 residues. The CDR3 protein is CATRTSGRGQTQYF.

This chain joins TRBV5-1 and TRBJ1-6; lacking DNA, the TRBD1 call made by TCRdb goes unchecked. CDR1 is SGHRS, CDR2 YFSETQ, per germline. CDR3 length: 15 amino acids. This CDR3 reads CASSLDRGLFSPLHF.

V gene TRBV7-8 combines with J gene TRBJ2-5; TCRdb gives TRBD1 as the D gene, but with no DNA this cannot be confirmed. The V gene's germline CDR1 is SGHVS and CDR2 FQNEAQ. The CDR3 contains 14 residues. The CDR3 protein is CASSGGQLQETQYF.

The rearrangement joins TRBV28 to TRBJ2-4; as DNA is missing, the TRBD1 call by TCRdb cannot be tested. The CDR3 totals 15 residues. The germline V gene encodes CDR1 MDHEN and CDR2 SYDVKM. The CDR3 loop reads CATRGQEQAKNIQYF.